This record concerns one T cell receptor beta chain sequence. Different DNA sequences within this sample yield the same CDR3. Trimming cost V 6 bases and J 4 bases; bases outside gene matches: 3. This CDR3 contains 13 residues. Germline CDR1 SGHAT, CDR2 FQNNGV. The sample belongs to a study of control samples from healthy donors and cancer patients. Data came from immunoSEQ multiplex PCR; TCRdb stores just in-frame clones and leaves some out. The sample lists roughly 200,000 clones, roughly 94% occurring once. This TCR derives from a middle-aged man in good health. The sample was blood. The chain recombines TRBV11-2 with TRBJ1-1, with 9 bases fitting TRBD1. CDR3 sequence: CASSLTGGTEAFF. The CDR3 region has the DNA TGTGCCAGCAGTTTGACAGGGGGCACTGAAGCTTTCTTT.